This entry lists 2 T cell receptor beta chains sequenced from one sample in a study of T cells in Graves' hyperthyroidism and ophthalmopathy. Amplified regions were TCR beta CDR3 sequences from RNA transcripts. HTBI primers were employed in a first-round RT-PCR of the TCR CDR3. One entry per CDR3 protein results from TCRdb running MiXCR on the multiplex PCR reads. The table includes under 650,000 distinct CDR3 sequences, roughly 16% detected once. Sequenced material: blood. The receptors come from a woman in her twenties or thirties with Graves' hyperthyroidism.

This clonotype has ten or more counts. The rearrangement links TRBV6-2 or TRBV6-3 to TRBJ2-1; a possible D gene is TRBD2 (5 bases). There are 13 residues in the CDR3. Germline V gene lookup returns CDR1 MNHEY and CDR2 SVGEGT. V was cut by 0 bases and J by 5 bases, with 5 bases left in between. CDR3 sequence (DNA): TGTGCCAGCAGTTACTCGGGAGACAATGAGCAGTTCTTC. It translates to CASSYSGDNEQFF.

In its sample, this clonotype was seen many times. The chain carries TRBV20-1 and TRBJ2-7; TRBD2 is a possible D gene (5 bases). Trimming left V 0 bases short and J 5 bases short, with 11 bases between. The CDR3 contains 13 residues. Per germline, CDR1 DFQATT and CDR2 SNEGSKA (reference sequence). In DNA form, the CDR3 reads TGCAGTGCTAGAGAACTAGGTTCGAACGAGCAGTACTTC. Translating gives CSARELGSNEQYF.